This is a list of T cell receptor beta chains from one sample in a study of blood T cells in healthy people across ages. TCRdb ran MiXCR on the 5' RACE reads and lists one entry per CDR3 protein. The top ten clones hold around 10% of a sample with roughly 500,000 distinct CDR3 sequences, 24% of them seen once. A further study also used this sample, focusing on T cells of mothers and their children.

Sequencing used blood. These receptors were collected from a boy younger than 18 in good health. Each CDR3 is given with its conserved first and last residue. The order of the fields is D gene, V gene, J gene, clone size, CDR3 protein, CDR3 DNA. A D gene is named only where the DNA matches it firmly. Not every row has a clone size; where given, it reads once, few, many or a size class.

>NA|TRBV7-9|TRBJ1-2|NA
CASSLGQAANYGYTF
TGTGCCAGCAGCCTAGGACAAGCTGCTAACTATGGCTACACCTTC
>NA|TRBV6-2/TRBV6-3|TRBJ2-7|few
CATASGLAYYEQYF
TGTGCCACGGCCAGTGGGCTAGCATACTACGAGCAGTACTTC
>NA|TRBV11-2|TRBJ2-7|NA
CASSPNRATDPYEQYF
TGTGCCAGCAGCCCGAACCGGGCGACTGATCCCTACGAGCAGTACTTC
>TRBD1|TRBV7-2|TRBJ1-4|few
CASSPTKQGAGEKLFF
TGTGCCAGCAGCCCAACAAAGCAGGGGGCTGGGGAAAAACTGTTTTTT
>NA|TRBV5-6|TRBJ2-4|NA
CASSLPLTGDIQYF
TGTGCCAGCAGCTTGCCTCTAACCGGGGACATTCAGTACTTC
>NA|TRBV6-1|TRBJ1-5|NA
CASSVRVKGNQPQHF
TGTGCCAGCAGCGTTAGGGTAAAAGGCAATCAGCCCCAGCATTTT
>TRBD1|TRBV28|TRBJ2-3|NA
CASSFQGVSTDTQYF
TGTGCCAGCAGTTTTCAGGGGGTGAGCACAGATACGCAGTATTTT
>NA|TRBV29-1|TRBJ1-2|many
CSVDGDGYYGYTF
TGCAGCGTCGACGGGGACGGCTATTATGGCTACACCTTC
>NA|TRBV5-6|TRBJ2-6|NA
CASSLGNRPSGANVLTF
TGTGCCAGCAGCTTAGGAAACAGGCCCTCTGGGGCCAACGTCCTGACTTTC
>NA|TRBV20-1|TRBJ1-1|NA
CSVRESSAESNEAFF
TGCAGTGTAAGAGAATCGTCGGCAGAATCAAATGAAGCTTTCTTT
>TRBD1|TRBV27|TRBJ1-5|NA
CASRTGGSNQPQHF
TGTGCCAGCAGGACAGGGGGCAGCAATCAGCCCCAGCATTTT
>TRBD1|TRBV28|TRBJ2-2|NA
CASSLAPGNRGRKVFAGELLF
TGTGCCAGCAGTTTGGCCCCGGGGAACAGGGGGCGCAAAGTCTTTGCCGGGGAGCTGCTTTTT
>NA|TRBV20-1|TRBJ1-3|NA
CSARFASGNTIYF
TGCAGTGCTAGGTTTGCCTCTGGAAACACCATATATTTT
>NA|TRBV9|TRBJ2-1|NA
CASSVVQRSEQFF
TGTGCCAGCAGCGTAGTGCAACGGTCTGAGCAGTTCTTC
>TRBD2|TRBV4-1|TRBJ2-1|NA
CASSQPSGRAPNEQFF
TGCGCCAGCAGCCAACCTAGCGGGAGGGCCCCCAATGAGCAGTTCTTC
>NA|TRBV11-3|TRBJ2-7|once
CASSFSLSPYEQYF
TGTGCCAGCAGCTTTTCCCTCAGCCCTTACGAGCAGTACTTC
>NA|TRBV7-2|TRBJ1-4|NA
CASSSRGRGFTNEKLFF
TGTGCCAGCAGCTCCCGTGGGAGGGGCTTTACTAATGAAAAACTGTTTTTT
>NA|TRBV3-1|TRBJ1-5|few
CASSQGPAPTSNQPQHF
TGTGCCAGCAGCCAAGGACCCGCCCCGACTTCTAATCAGCCCCAGCATTTT
>NA|TRBV24-1|TRBJ2-2|NA
CATSPSRGDTGELFF
TGTGCCACCAGTCCGAGCAGGGGGGACACCGGGGAGCTGTTTTTT
>NA|TRBV27|TRBJ1-2|few
CASRSSLGYTF
TGTGCCAGCAGGTCTAGTTTGGGCTACACCTTC
>TRBD1|TRBV4-3|TRBJ1-4|NA
CASSQETGRGEKLFF
TGCGCCAGCAGCCAGGAGACAGGGAGAGGCGAAAAACTGTTTTTT
>NA|TRBV20-1|TRBJ1-5|NA
CSASGTVGPQHF
TGCAGTGCTAGCGGGACTGTGGGGCCCCAGCATTTT
>NA|TRBV12-3/TRBV12-4|TRBJ2-7|few
CASSLSQGSEQYF
TGTGCCAGCAGTTTATCCCAGGGATCCGAGCAGTACTTC
>TRBD2|TRBV6-2/TRBV6-3|TRBJ2-7|NA
CASSPGTSGTLAEQYF
TGTGCCAGCAGCCCTGGGACTAGCGGGACGTTAGCCGAGCAGTACTTC
>NA|TRBV6-2/TRBV6-3|TRBJ2-1|once
CASQPGESNEQFF
TGTGCCAGCCAGCCGGGGGAGAGCAATGAGCAGTTCTTC
>TRBD1|TRBV2|TRBJ1-2|many
CASSTGTGELGYGYTF
TGTGCCAGCAGCACCGGGACAGGGGAACTTGGCTATGGCTACACCTTC
>NA|TRBV3-1|TRBJ2-7|once
CASSLRHYEQYF
TGTGCCAGCAGCCTCCGGCACTACGAGCAGTACTTC
>NA|TRBV4-2|TRBJ2-7|NA
CASSQQISYEQYF
TGTGCCAGCAGCCAACAGATCTCCTACGAGCAGTACTTC
>TRBD2|TRBV16|TRBJ2-4|few
CASSQSASGLAKNIQYF
TGTGCCAGCAGCCAATCAGCTAGCGGGTTAGCCAAAAACATTCAGTACTTC
>NA|TRBV12-3/TRBV12-4|TRBJ2-7|NA
CASSLGVRRAPTYEQYF
TGTGCCAGCAGTTTAGGGGTCCGAAGGGCCCCAACCTACGAGCAGTACTTC
>TRBD1|TRBV5-1|TRBJ1-2|few
CASSPRVGSLDRGLKYGYTF
TGCGCCAGCAGCCCGCGGGTGGGGAGCCTTGACAGGGGGCTGAAGTATGGCTACACCTTC
>NA|TRBV28|TRBJ2-7|few
CASSFLFSREQYF
TGTGCCAGCAGTTTCCTCTTTTCTCGCGAGCAGTACTTC
>NA|TRBV20-1|TRBJ1-2|few
CSATSGGGASYTF
TGCAGTGCTACCTCGGGGGGTGGGGCTAGCTACACCTTC
>TRBD1|TRBV6-6|TRBJ1-1|NA
CASNRGLGTEAFF
TGTGCCAGCAATAGGGGGCTGGGCACTGAAGCTTTCTTT
>NA|TRBV6-2/TRBV6-3|TRBJ2-7|NA
CASSYEPKPRGLYEQYF
TGTGCCAGCAGTTACGAACCTAAACCCAGGGGACTCTACGAGCAGTACTTC
>NA|TRBV6-2/TRBV6-3|TRBJ2-7|few
CASSYSEYEQYF
TGTGCCAGCAGTTACTCGGAATACGAGCAGTACTTC
>NA|TRBV6-5|TRBJ2-7|NA
CASSTGGGVFYEQYF
TGTGCCAGCAGTACGGGAGGGGGCGTATTCTACGAGCAGTACTTC
>NA|TRBV7-2|TRBJ2-5|NA
CASSPPYVQGTQYF
TGTGCCAGCAGCCCCCCCTACGTCCAAGGGACCCAGTACTTC
>NA|TRBV7-3|TRBJ2-3|NA
CASSSQFTDTQYF
TGTGCCAGCAGCTCGCAATTCACAGATACGCAGTATTTT
>NA|TRBV15|TRBJ2-4|NA
CATSSQNIQYF
TGTGCCACCAGCAGCCAAAACATTCAGTACTTC
>TRBD1|TRBV5-1|TRBJ2-1|few
CASSLEDRAYNEQFF
TGCGCCAGCAGCTTGGAGGACAGGGCCTACAATGAGCAGTTCTTC
>NA|TRBV3-1|TRBJ2-2|NA
CASSFLPGTTNTGELFF
TGTGCCAGCAGCTTCCTTCCAGGCACCACAAACACCGGGGAGCTGTTTTTT
>TRBD2|TRBV4-3|TRBJ2-1|NA
CASSQDSLSSLREVYNEQFF
TGCGCCAGCAGCCAAGATAGTCTCAGCTCCCTGCGGGAGGTGTACAATGAGCAGTTCTTC
>NA|TRBV7-2|TRBJ1-2|many
CASSLAEGVYGYTF
TGTGCCAGCAGCTTAGCGGAAGGGGTTTATGGCTACACCTTC
>NA|TRBV6-2/TRBV6-3|TRBJ2-3|NA
CASSDNRVRTDTQYF
TGTGCCAGCAGTGACAACAGGGTTAGGACAGATACGCAGTATTTT
>NA|TRBV7-2|TRBJ1-4|NA
CASSLAVVTAQLF
TGTGCCAGCAGCTTAGCGGTTGTTACGGCCCAGCTTTTT
>TRBD2|TRBV3-1|TRBJ2-1|NA
CASSQDHGLAGAGQFF
TGTGCCAGCAGCCAAGATCACGGACTAGCGGGAGCGGGGCAGTTCTTC
>TRBD2|TRBV29-1|TRBJ2-1|few
CSVEGFRSGRSDNEQFF
TGCAGCGTTGAAGGTTTCCGCAGCGGGAGGAGCGACAATGAGCAGTTCTTC
>NA|TRBV20-1|TRBJ2-3|NA
CSARALAGPPDTQYF
TGCAGTGCTAGAGCCTTGGCGGGACCACCGGATACGCAGTATTTT
>TRBD1|TRBV7-9|TRBJ1-3|NA
CASSRPGQGNTIYF
TGTGCCAGCAGCCGGCCGGGACAGGGAAACACCATATATTTT